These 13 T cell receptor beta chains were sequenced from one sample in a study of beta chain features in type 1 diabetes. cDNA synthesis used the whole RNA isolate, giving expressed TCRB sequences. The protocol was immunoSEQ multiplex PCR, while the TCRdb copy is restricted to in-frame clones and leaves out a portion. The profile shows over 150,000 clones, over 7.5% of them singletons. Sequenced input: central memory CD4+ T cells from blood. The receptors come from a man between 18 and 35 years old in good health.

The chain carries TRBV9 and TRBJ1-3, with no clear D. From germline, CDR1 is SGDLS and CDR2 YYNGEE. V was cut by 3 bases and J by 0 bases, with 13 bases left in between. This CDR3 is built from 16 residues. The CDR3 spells CASSERGLLSGNTIYF. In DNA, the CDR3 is TGTGCCAGCAGCGAGAGAGGGCTACTCTCTGGAAACACCATATATTTT.

The CDR3 region has the DNA TGTGCCAGCAGTCAAGACAGGGACTATGGCTACACCTTC. Protein sequence: CASSQDRDYGYTF. The V and J genes are TRBV7-2 and TRBJ1-2; TRBD1 agrees at 7 bases. The germline CDR1 and CDR2 sequences are SGHTA and FQGNSA. V was clipped by 6 bases and J by 3 bases; unmatched bases: 4. The CDR3 totals 13 residues.

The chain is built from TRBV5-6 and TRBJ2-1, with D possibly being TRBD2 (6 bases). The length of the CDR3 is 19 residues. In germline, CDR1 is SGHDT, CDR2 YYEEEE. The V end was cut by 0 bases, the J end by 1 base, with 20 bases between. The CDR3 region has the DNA TGTGCCAGCAGCTTGGTCCGGGTATTCGGCGGGGTTTCCTACAATGAGCAGTTCTTC. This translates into CASSLVRVFGGVSYNEQFF.

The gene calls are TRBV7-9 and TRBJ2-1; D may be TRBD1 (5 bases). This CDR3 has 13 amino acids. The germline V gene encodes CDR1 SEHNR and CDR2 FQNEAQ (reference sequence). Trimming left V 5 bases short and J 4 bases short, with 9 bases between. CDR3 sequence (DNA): TGTGCCAGCAGCCCCCGACAGTACAATGAGCAGTTCTTC. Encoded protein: CASSPRQYNEQFF.

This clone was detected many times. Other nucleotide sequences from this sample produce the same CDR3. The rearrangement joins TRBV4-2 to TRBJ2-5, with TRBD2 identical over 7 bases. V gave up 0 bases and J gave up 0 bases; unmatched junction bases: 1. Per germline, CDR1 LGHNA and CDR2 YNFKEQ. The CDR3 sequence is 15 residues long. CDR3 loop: CASSQERGYQETQYF. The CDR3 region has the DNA TGTGCCAGCAGCCAAGAGCGGGGGTACCAAGAGACCCAGTACTTC.

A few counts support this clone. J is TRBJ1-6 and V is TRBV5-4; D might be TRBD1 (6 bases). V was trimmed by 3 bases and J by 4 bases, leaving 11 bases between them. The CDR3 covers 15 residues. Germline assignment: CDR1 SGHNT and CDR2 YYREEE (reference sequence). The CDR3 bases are TGTGCCAGCAGCTCGGGACAAGGATATAATTCACCCCTCCACTTT. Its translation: CASSSGQGYNSPLHF.

The CDR3 nucleotides are TGTGCCAGCAGCTCTATGACAGCCTACTATGGCTACACCTTC. It is translated as CASSSMTAYYGYTF. This rearrangement joins TRBV7-9 to TRBJ1-2, with D possibly being TRBD1 (5 bases). Per the germline V gene, CDR1 is SEHNR and CDR2 is FQNEAQ (reference sequence). The CDR3 has 14 amino acids. V was shortened by 4 bases and J by 3 bases, with 12 bases between the two germline ends.

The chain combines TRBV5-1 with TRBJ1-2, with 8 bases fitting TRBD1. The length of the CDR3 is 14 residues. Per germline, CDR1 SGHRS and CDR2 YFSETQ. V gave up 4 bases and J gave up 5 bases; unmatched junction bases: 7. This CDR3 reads CASSRDRPAYGYTF. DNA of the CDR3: TGCGCCAGCAGCCGGGACAGGCCTGCTTATGGCTACACCTTC.

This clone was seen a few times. The CDR3 DNA reads TGTGCCAGCAGTGTACGTCCGCTAGAACGGGGAGGAGATACGCAGTATTTT. This encodes CASSVRPLERGGDTQYF. This rearrangement joins TRBV6-1 to TRBJ2-3; TRBD2 might be the D (6 bases). The CDR3 is 17 residues long. Germline V gene sequence: CDR1 MNHNS, CDR2 SASEGT. Trimming cost V 4 bases and J 5 bases, with 22 bases left between them.

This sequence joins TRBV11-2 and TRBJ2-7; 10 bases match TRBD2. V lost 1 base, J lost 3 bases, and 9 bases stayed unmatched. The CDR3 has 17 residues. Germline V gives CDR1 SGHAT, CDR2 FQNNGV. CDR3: CASSLAFGTSARYEQYF. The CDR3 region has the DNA TGTGCCAGCAGCTTAGCGTTCGGGACTAGCGCCCGCTACGAGCAGTACTTC.

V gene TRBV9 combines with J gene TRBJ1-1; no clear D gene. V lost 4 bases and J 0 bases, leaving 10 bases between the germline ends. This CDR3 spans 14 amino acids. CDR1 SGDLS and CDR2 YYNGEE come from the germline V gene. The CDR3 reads CASSPSQLNTEAFF. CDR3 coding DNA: TGTGCCAGCAGCCCAAGTCAGTTGAACACTGAAGCTTTCTTT.

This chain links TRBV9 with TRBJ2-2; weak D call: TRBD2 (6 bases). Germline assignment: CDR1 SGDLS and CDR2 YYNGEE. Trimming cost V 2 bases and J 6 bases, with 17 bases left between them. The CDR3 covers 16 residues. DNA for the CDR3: TGTGCCAGCAGCGTGGCGGGACCGCTTATCGCCGGGGAGCTGTTTTTT. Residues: CASSVAGPLIAGELFF.

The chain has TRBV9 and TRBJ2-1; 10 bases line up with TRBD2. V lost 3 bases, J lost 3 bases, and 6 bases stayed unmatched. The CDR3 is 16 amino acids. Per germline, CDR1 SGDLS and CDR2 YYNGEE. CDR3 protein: CASSAPGLAVYNEQFF. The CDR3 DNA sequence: TGTGCCAGCAGCGCCCCTGGACTAGCGGTCTACAATGAGCAGTTCTTC.